The clone carrying this TCR beta chain turned up a few times. Antigen: not known. MiXCR, run by TCRdb on the reads, gives a single entry per CDR3 protein. The sample carries hundreds of thousands of distinct CDR3 sequences, about 33% recorded once. The CDR3 extends over 15 amino acids. Per the germline V gene, CDR1 is SGHDT and CDR2 is YYEEEE. The V segment lost 0 bases and the J segment 8 bases; nucleotides outside the gene matches: 6. The sample belongs to a study of T cell repertoires in cytomegalovirus infection. The sequencing used cultured CD8+ T cells from PBMCs, collected from culture after CMV antigen stimulation. The sequence was collected from a human donor in good health (CMV status not recorded). Some clones in this sample may be carry-over from other donors' samples. The V and J genes are TRBV5-6 and TRBJ2-1; 9 bases match TRBD2. The CDR3, as DNA: TGTGCCAGCAGCTTGGGCGGGGGGGCCCCAGATGAGCAGTTCTTC. As protein: CASSLGGGAPDEQFF.